The subject of this entry is one T cell receptor (beta chain). The CDR3 totals 13 residues. Deletions cut 1 base from V and 1 base from J, with 1 base between. CDR1 LNHDA and CDR2 SQIVND come from the germline V gene (reference sequence). The data stem from a study of control samples from healthy donors and cancer patients. Method: immunoSEQ multiplex PCR; TCRdb's copy keeps in-frame clones and lacks some. The sample lists around 190,000 clones; around nine tenths were seen once. Sequencing input: blood. V is TRBV19 and J is TRBJ2-2; D not certain. The clonotype was recovered from a man between 25 and 39 years old in good health. The CDR3 protein is CASSIVNTGELFF. The CDR3 coding sequence is TGTGCCAGTAGTATAGTGAACACCGGGGAGCTGTTTTTT. Together with reference TRBV19 and TRBJ2-2, the CDR3 gives the full variable domain: DGGITQSPKYLFRKEGQNVTLSCEQNLNHDAMYWYRQDPGQGLRLIYYSQIVNDFQKGDIAEGYSVSREKKESFPLTVTSAQKNPTAFYLCASSIVNTGELFFGEGSRLTVL.